The TCR beta chain described here comes from a study of blood T cell repertoires in COVID-19. Study information: From T cells, B-cell-depleted T cells, or PBMCs came the material, which was cDNA or gDNA.

Germline trimming cut 0 bases from V and 1 base from J; bases unmatched to any gene: 3. Germline V gives CDR1 LGHNA, CDR2 YSLEER. The CDR3 is 16 amino acids. In the authors' methods: Reference gene primers were amplified, and this amplification served to estimate nucleated cell counts. Method: immunoSEQ multiplex PCR; TCRdb's copy keeps in-frame clones and lacks some. V and J calls and clone size are those listed in that table; D and trimming were worked out from the DNA. Here the sample spans 6,200 or so clones, around 67% being singletons. Input material: peripheral blood. V gene TRBV4-3 combines with J gene TRBJ2-3; 8 nucleotides line up with TRBD1. The clonotype comes from a man aged 60 to 75 with acute or convalescent COVID-19. CDR3 loop: CASSQEDRAGTDTQYF. The CDR3 nucleotides are TGCGCCAGCAGCCAAGAGGACAGGGCGGGCACAGATACGCAGTATTTT.